Listed here is a single T cell receptor beta chain. Its antigen is unknown. No neoadjuvant therapy was given to the selected pancreatic ductal adenocarcinoma patients before their surgery. The method was immunoSEQ multiplex PCR; TCRdb's version includes in-frame clones alone and lacks a portion of them. The repertoire includes 25,000 to 35,000 clones, around 94% of them detected once, and roughly 2.2% sits in the top ten. This entry comes from a study of T cells in pancreatic ductal adenocarcinoma. Study-wide results and caveats: Blood had more productive templates and roughly 8-fold more unique clonotypes than tumor. Blood clonality (around 0.072) did not differ significantly from tumor (approximately 0.12). Tumors hold more CD45RO+ effector T cells, which may bias toward lower diversity.

The CDR3 has 15 residues. Germline V CDR1 and CDR2: SGHNT, YYREEE (reference sequence). V lost 2 bases and J 4 bases, leaving 15 bases between the germline ends. The clonotype comes from a human donor with pancreatic ductal adenocarcinoma. Material for sequencing was PBMCs. The chain recombines TRBV5-4 with TRBJ1-2; no clear D. DNA of the CDR3: TGTGCCAGCAGCTTAGGCCACACGGAAGGCTATGGCTACACCTTC. Translation gives CASSLGHTEGYGYTF.